This section outlines one T cell receptor (beta chain) sequence together with its context. Measured with immunoSEQ multiplex PCR; TCRdb has only the in-frame clones, and not every one. This table has 61,000 or so clones, roughly 93% appearing once. Per the germline V gene, CDR1 is SNHLY and CDR2 is FYNNEI. V was shortened by 11 bases and J by 4 bases, with 18 bases between the two germline ends. The CDR3 extends over 14 amino acids. The sample originates from a study of T cell changes during pregnancy in multiple sclerosis. The receptor comes from a female donor with multiple sclerosis, enrolled in a pregnancy study. V is TRBV2 and J is TRBJ2-1, with a possible D match to TRBD2 (8 bases). Here the sequenced sample was CD4+ T cells from peripheral blood mononuclear cells, taken before pregnancy. The CDR3 DNA reads TGTGCCCCGGGGGGGGACAGACTATACAATGAGCAGTTCTTC. This translates into CAPGGDRLYNEQFF.